One T cell receptor (beta chain) is described in this entry. TCRdb's table, derived via immunoSEQ multiplex PCR, lists solely in-frame clones and lacks some. The sample lists under 500,000 clones, nearly 90% occurring once. The study drew participants aged about 18 to 89 years from 24 US areas. Self-reported history from a screening survey and questionnaire set each donor's cohort. This record belongs to a study of blood T cell repertoires in COVID-19. The CDR3 is made up of 16 amino acids. The rearrangement joins TRBV21-1 to TRBJ2-7; the table assigns TRBD1, which was not confirmed against the DNA. TRBV21-1 is tagged as a pseudogene. Sequencing was done on a sample of PBMCs or T cells enriched from blood (not recorded which). This receptor was obtained from a woman between 18 and 29 years old with acute COVID-19. CDR3 in amino acids: CASSKLTGQGSYEQYF. Written as DNA, the CDR3 is TGTGCCAGCAGCAAATTAACGGGACAGGGTTCCTACGAGCAGTACTTC.